This TCR beta chain was captured by sequencing in a study of T cell responses to AZD1222 COVID-19 vaccine. Sequencing was performed with immunoSEQ multiplex PCR; in TCRdb, only in-frame clones are kept and a portion is missing. The repertoire holds 85,000 or so clones, with over 80% as singletons. Researchers grouped second doses given at about 4 or about 12 weeks into one pool. Study-wide results and caveats: Two AZD1222 doses significantly raised spike-specific TCR breadth and depth over controls. White British ancestry dominated among donors, who included more females, and clonal diversity was possibly underestimated. Repertoires in all cases were sampled only once the peak T cell response had passed.

A word on this clone: The antigen is unknown.

Germline loops: CDR1 SGHAT, CDR2 FQNNGV. The junction had 11 bases not matched to a gene; V was cut back by 5 bases and J by 7 bases. The CDR3 totals 17 residues. Material: peripheral blood, obtained 28 days after the second AZD1222 dose. This sequence joins TRBV11-2 and TRBJ2-2; 12 bases are shared with TRBD2. This TCR derives from an adult who received the AZD1222 COVID-19 vaccine. In DNA, the CDR3 is TGTGCCAGCAGCCTCCACACTAGCGGGGGGCCCGGCGGGGAGCTGTTTTTT. Encoded protein: CASSLHTSGGPGGELFF.